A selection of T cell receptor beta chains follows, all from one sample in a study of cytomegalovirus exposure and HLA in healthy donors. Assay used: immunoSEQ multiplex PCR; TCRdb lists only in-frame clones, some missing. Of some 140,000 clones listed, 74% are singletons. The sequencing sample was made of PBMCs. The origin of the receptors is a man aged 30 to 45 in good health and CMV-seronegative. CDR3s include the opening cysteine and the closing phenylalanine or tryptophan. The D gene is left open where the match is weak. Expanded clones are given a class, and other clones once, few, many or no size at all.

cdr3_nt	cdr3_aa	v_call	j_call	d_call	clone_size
TGCGCCAGCAGTCAACGGACAGGGCCCCCGGAGCAGTTCTTC	CASSQRTGPPEQFF	TRBV23-1	TRBJ2-1	TRBD1	NA
TGTGCCAGCAGCTTATACGGGACAGGGGACTACGAGCAGTACTTC	CASSLYGTGDYEQYF	TRBV7-9	TRBJ2-7	TRBD1	NA
TGTGCCAGCAGCTTAACGGGACTTTCAACAGATACGCAGTATTTT	CASSLTGLSTDTQYF	TRBV7-7	TRBJ2-3	NA	NA
TGTGCCAGCAGCTTGAATCAGGGGATGAACACTGAAGCTTTCTTT	CASSLNQGMNTEAFF	TRBV5-6	TRBJ1-1	NA	few
TGTGCCAGCAGTTTACGACTCACCCCTGGCGGGGGCTACAATGAGCAGTTCTTC	CASSLRLTPGGGYNEQFF	TRBV27	TRBJ2-1	TRBD2	few
TGTGCCAGCAGCTTGTCGGTAGACTACGAGCAGTACTTC	CASSLSVDYEQYF	TRBV5-6	TRBJ2-7	NA	NA
TGTGCCAGCAGCTTAAGGACTAGCGGGGGAGTCTACAATGAGCAGTTCTTC	CASSLRTSGGVYNEQFF	TRBV7-2	TRBJ2-1	TRBD2	NA
TGTGCCAGCAGCTTAGATAGGAGGGCGTACAATGAGCAGTTCTTC	CASSLDRRAYNEQFF	TRBV7-2	TRBJ2-1	NA	once
TGTGCCAGCAGCTTACGGCGGGGAACACAAGATACGCAGTATTTT	CASSLRRGTQDTQYF	TRBV7-3	TRBJ2-3	NA	NA
TGTGCCAGTAGTATAGGAGGGCGGATCGGCAATGAGCAGTTCTTC	CASSIGGRIGNEQFF	TRBV19	TRBJ2-1	NA	NA
TGTGCCAGCAGCTTAGGGGCCCCTCGCTCTGGGGCCAACGTCCTGACTTTC	CASSLGAPRSGANVLTF	TRBV5-6	TRBJ2-6	NA	NA
TGTGCCAGCAGCTTTAGCGACAGGGCGGAGACCCAGTACTTC	CASSFSDRAETQYF	TRBV9	TRBJ2-5	TRBD1	NA
TGTGCCAGCAGCTTAGAGGGCAGGGGCTACGAGCAGTACTTC	CASSLEGRGYEQYF	TRBV7-2	TRBJ2-7	NA	NA
TGCGCCAGCAGCTTGTTCGGGGTGGGCGGGGATGAGCAGTTCTTC	CASSLFGVGGDEQFF	TRBV5-1	TRBJ2-1	NA	NA
TGTGCCAGCAGTTGGGGACAGGGTGAAGCTTTCTTT	CASSWGQGEAFF	TRBV6-5	TRBJ1-1	TRBD1	NA
TGTGCCAGCAGTTATTCAGAGAACACTGAAGCTTTCTTT	CASSYSENTEAFF	TRBV6-5	TRBJ1-1	NA	NA
TGTGCCAGCAGGGGACTAGCAGGGGAGCAGTACTTC	CASRGLAGEQYF	TRBV7-9	TRBJ2-7	TRBD2	NA